A single sample is the source of the 28 T cell receptor beta chains below, sequenced in a study of control samples from healthy donors and cancer patients. Assay used: immunoSEQ multiplex PCR; TCRdb lists only in-frame clones, some missing. This table has about 40,000 clones, around nine tenths appearing once. The sample was blood. All receptors come from a woman in her fifties or sixties in good health.

The chain joins TRBV5-4 to TRBJ2-5, with 10 bases that match TRBD1. The CDR3 is 16 amino acids. Germline-derived CDR1 and CDR2 are SGHNT and YYREEE (reference sequence). The ends lost 3 bases at V and 4 bases at J; junction bases unmatched: 9. In DNA form, the CDR3 reads TGTGCCAGCAGCTCCCTGACAGGGGGCTCTGGAGAGACCCAGTACTTC. Its translation is CASSSLTGGSGETQYF.

The chain combines TRBV27 with TRBJ1-2, with TRBD1 matching 9 bases. The CDR3 is 13 residues long. V was pared by 0 bases and J by 11 bases, with 4 bases of the junction left unmatched. The germline gives CDR1 MNHEY, CDR2 SMNVEV (reference sequence). The CDR3 spells CASSLSGQGSYTF. In DNA, the CDR3 is TGTGCCAGCAGTTTATCGGGACAGGGCTCTTACACCTTC.

V is TRBV7-9 and J is TRBJ2-3; 7 nucleotides agree with TRBD1. Germline assignment: CDR1 SEHNR and CDR2 FQNEAQ (reference sequence). J gave up 5 bases and V 4 bases, and 12 bases lay outside the gene matches. This CDR3 spans 16 amino acids. CDR3 amino acids: CASSSGQEGVRDTQYF. The CDR3 region has the DNA TGTGCCAGCAGCTCTGGACAGGAAGGAGTTCGAGATACGCAGTATTTT.

This chain connects TRBV6-4 to TRBJ2-2, with 7 bases identical to TRBD2. Trimming took 2 bases from V and 6 from J; bases not matched to a gene: 0. Germline V gene sequence: CDR1 MRHNA, CDR2 SNTAGT. The CDR3 loop spans 13 amino acids. CDR3 sequence: CASSDGGAGELFF. The CDR3 nucleotides are TGTGCCAGCAGTGACGGGGGGGCCGGGGAGCTGTTTTTT.

The chain joins TRBV3-1 (or the pseudogene TRBV3-2) to TRBJ2-3; 8 bases are a match to TRBD2. The germline CDR1 and CDR2 sequences are LGHDT and YNNKEL (reference sequence). The CDR3 extends over 16 amino acids. V lost 4 bases and J lost 0; bases outside the gene matches: 6. DNA of the CDR3: TGTGCCAGCAGCCCCGGCAGCGGGGGTAGCACAGATACGCAGTATTTT. It codes for CASSPGSGGSTDTQYF.

The CDR3 is CASSPPFGGAPGELFF. The CDR3 DNA follows: TGTGCCAGCTCACCACCGTTCGGGGGAGCCCCCGGGGAGCTGTTTTTT. The chain employs TRBV18 and TRBJ2-2; tentative D call: TRBD2 (6 bases). CDR3 length: 16 residues. The germline CDR1 and CDR2 sequences are KGHSH and LQKENI. The V end lost 0 bases, the J end lost 6 bases, and 14 bases lay between the germline ends.

The V and J genes are TRBV7-3 and TRBJ2-3; unclear D gene. This CDR3 is 16 amino acids long. Between the trimmed V and J ends, which lost 3 bases and 3 bases, there was a span of 16 bases. CDR1 is SGHTA, CDR2 FQGTGA, per germline. The CDR3 nucleotides read TGTGCCAGCAGCTTTAAGGGTGGATCTAGGACAGATACGCAGTATTTT. It encodes CASSFKGGSRTDTQYF.

The J gene is TRBJ2-4, the V gene TRBV3-1 (or the pseudogene TRBV3-2); 12 positions agree with TRBD1. The length of the CDR3 is 16 residues. Germline loops: CDR1 LGHDT, CDR2 YNNKEL (reference sequence). J lost 12 bases, V lost 3 bases, and 12 bases had no gene match. The CDR3 protein is CASSHPGTGGALSQYF. The CDR3 nucleotides read TGTGCCAGCAGCCACCCCGGGACAGGGGGCGCGTTGTCTCAGTACTTC.

The V call is TRBV23-1, the J call TRBJ1-5, with TRBD1 matching over 7 bases. TRBV23-1 qualifies as an ORF whose function is uncertain. V shed 4 bases, J shed 4 bases, and the junction held 19 bases outside the gene matches. The CDR3 has 19 amino acids. The CDR3 nucleotides are TGCGCCAGCAGTCGTTTCCGGGGACAGCCTATACCGAATAATCAGCCCCAGCATTTT. Its translation: CASSRFRGQPIPNNQPQHF.

The V call is TRBV9, the J call TRBJ1-2; D gene ambiguous. The germline CDR1 and CDR2 sequences are SGDLS and YYNGEE. Trimming took 2 bases from V and 3 from J, leaving 8 bases between them. This CDR3 has 13 amino acids. The CDR3 reads CASSVRVDYGYTF. The CDR3 DNA is TGTGCCAGCAGCGTTCGGGTTGACTATGGCTACACCTTC. The whole variable domain, remainder taken from reference TRBV9 and TRBJ1-2, is DSGVTQTPKHLITATGQRVTLRCSPRSGDLSVYWYQQSLDQGLQFLIQYYNGEERAKGNILERFSAQQFPDLHSELNLSSLELGDSALYFCASSVRVDYGYTFGSGTRLTVV.

The chain uses TRBV14 and TRBJ1-2; perhaps TRBD1 as D (6 bases). V lost 3 bases and J lost 3, with 14 bases in between. This CDR3 is 15 amino acids long. The germline CDR1 and CDR2 sequences are SGHDN and FVKESK. Here the CDR3 reads CASSHIGGQDYGYTF. The CDR3 region has the DNA TGTGCCAGCAGCCATATTGGGGGCCAGGACTATGGCTACACCTTC.

V usage is TRBV5-1 and J usage is TRBJ2-1; 12 nucleotides match TRBD1. This CDR3 has 14 amino acids. CDR1 and CDR2 (germline): SGHRS, YFSETQ. Unmatched junction bases numbered 4, after V lost 3 bases and J lost 9 bases. CDR3 region: CASSWGQGAGEQFF. DNA for the CDR3: TGCGCCAGCAGCTGGGGACAGGGGGCAGGTGAGCAGTTCTTC.

CDR3 in amino acids: CASSLEGVGNYGYTF. CDR3 sequence (DNA): TGTGCCAGCAGCTTAGAGGGAGTAGGGAACTATGGCTACACCTTC. The chain links TRBV7-2 to TRBJ1-2, with unresolved D. The CDR3 runs 15 residues. V lost 1 base and J 2 bases, leaving 11 bases between the germline ends. Germline values: CDR1 SGHTA, CDR2 FQGNSA.

The rearrangement uses TRBV24-1 and TRBJ1-5; D gene unclear. The CDR3 length is 13 residues. V lost 6 bases, J lost 0 bases, and 5 bases lay in between. Germline loops: CDR1 KGHDR, CDR2 SFDVKD. DNA of the CDR3: TGTGCCACCAGTATGGATAGCAATCAGCCCCAGCATTTT. Amino acid sequence: CATSMDSNQPQHF.

The chain joins TRBV6-2 or TRBV6-3 to TRBJ1-4, with 7 positions matching TRBD1. The junction had 15 bases not matched to a gene; V was cut back by 6 bases and J by 11 bases. The CDR3 runs to 15 residues. Germline CDR1 is MNHEY and CDR2 is SVGEGT. CDR3 region: CASSPKAIGQDKLFF. For the CDR3, the DNA is TGTGCCAGCAGCCCGAAAGCGATAGGACAGGACAAACTGTTTTTT.

V and J are TRBV5-6 and TRBJ1-1; unclear D gene. This CDR3 contains 12 residues. CDR1 and CDR2 from the germline V gene are SGHDT and YYEEEE. With 1 base removed from V and 8 bases from J, the gap between germline ends came to 9 bases. This chain's CDR3 is CASSLLLDEAFF. CDR3 sequence (DNA): TGTGCCAGCAGCTTGTTGCTCGACGAAGCTTTCTTT.

The chain carries TRBV6-4 and TRBJ1-5; 7 positions match TRBD1. The CDR3 extends over 14 amino acids. J lost 1 base, V lost 3 bases, and 0 bases had no gene match. Looked up from germline, CDR1 is MRHNA and CDR2 is SNTAGT. CDR3 protein: CASSEQGSNQPQHF. In nucleotides, the CDR3 is TGTGCCAGCAGTGAACAGGGGAGCAATCAGCCCCAGCATTTT.

The chain employs TRBV19 and TRBJ1-5; D possibly corresponds to TRBD1 (5 bases). This CDR3 contains 13 residues. The V gene's germline CDR1 is LNHDA and CDR2 SQIVND (reference sequence). Deletions cut 5 bases from V and 4 bases from J, with 9 bases between. The CDR3 region is CASSFPGNQPQHF. Here the CDR3 DNA reads TGTGCCAGTAGTTTCCCAGGGAATCAGCCCCAGCATTTT.

The chain is built from TRBV3-1 (or the pseudogene TRBV3-2) and TRBJ1-1; tentative D call: TRBD1 (5 bases). The CDR3 loop spans 13 amino acids. The germline V and J ends were trimmed by 7 bases and 0 bases, with 9 bases remaining between them. Germline loops: CDR1 LGHDT, CDR2 YNNKEL (reference sequence). CDR3 sequence: CASTTGMNTEAFF. CDR3 nucleotides: TGTGCCAGCACCACAGGCATGAACACTGAAGCTTTCTTT.

The V call is TRBV9, the J call TRBJ1-2, with D possibly TRBD1 on 5 matching bases. The V and J ends lost 1 base and 5 bases respectively, with 12 bases between them. This CDR3 spans 14 amino acids. Germline-derived CDR1 and CDR2 are SGDLS and YYNGEE. The CDR3 protein is CASSVWGAGYGYTF. CDR3 bases: TGTGCCAGCAGCGTATGGGGCGCGGGGTATGGCTACACCTTC.

The rearrangement uses TRBV5-4 and TRBJ1-4; TRBD1 is a possible D gene (5 bases). The germline V gene encodes CDR1 SGHNT and CDR2 YYREEE (reference sequence). V lost 3 bases, J lost 1 base, and 13 bases lay in between. This CDR3 is 16 amino acids long. CDR3 sequence: CASSSGTARTNEKLFF. CDR3 bases: TGTGCCAGCAGCTCTGGGACCGCCAGAACTAATGAAAAACTGTTTTTT. Full variable domain (rest looked up from reference TRBV5-4 and TRBJ1-4): ETGVTQSPTHLIKTRGQQVTLRCSSQSGHNTVSWYQQALGQGPQFIFQYYREEENGRGNFPPRFSGLQFPNYSSELNVNALELDDSALYLCASSSGTARTNEKLFFGSGTQLSVL.

The CDR3 DNA reads as TGTGCCAGCAGCTTGGAAGGGTGGGAGCCCCAGCATTTT. Translating it yields CASSLEGWEPQHF. The chain joins TRBV5-5 to TRBJ1-5; unclear D gene. V lost 0 bases and J 8 bases, leaving 9 bases between the germline ends. CDR1 and CDR2 (germline): SGHKS, YYEKEE (reference sequence). The CDR3 extends over 13 amino acids.

The chain links TRBV10-3 to TRBJ1-2, with D hard to call. The germline gives CDR1 ENHRY, CDR2 SYGVKD. The CDR3 has 14 residues. V was shortened by 2 bases and J by 4 bases, with 11 bases between the two germline ends. The CDR3 here is CAISEVVQIYGYTF. CDR3 DNA sequence: TGTGCCATCAGTGAGGTCGTACAGATCTATGGCTACACCTTC.

The chain couples TRBV16 to TRBJ1-2; D is perhaps TRBD1 (6 bases). This CDR3 has 15 residues. V shed 0 bases and J shed 5 bases, with 13 bases lying between them. CDR1 KGHSY and CDR2 FQNENV come from the germline V gene. The CDR3 region has the DNA TGTGCCAGCAGCCAATCGTCACAGGGAAGATATGGCTACACCTTC. This codes for CASSQSSQGRYGYTF.

The chain has TRBV4-3 and TRBJ1-1; D not resolved. This CDR3 region has 15 residues. Germline CDR1 LGHNA, CDR2 YSLEER. The ends were cut back, 0 bases at V and 4 bases at J, with 12 bases in the middle. This CDR3 is CASSQDWSFGTEAFF. The CDR3 DNA is TGCGCCAGCAGCCAAGATTGGAGTTTTGGCACTGAAGCTTTCTTT.

The DNA of the CDR3 is TGTGCCAGCAGCGCGGGTTCTAGCGGTCTAGCCAAAAACATTCAGTACTTC. Its protein product is CASSAGSSGLAKNIQYF. This chain uses TRBV9 with TRBJ2-4; 7 bases line up with TRBD2. CDR1 SGDLS and CDR2 YYNGEE come from the germline V gene. J gave up 0 bases and V 3 bases, and 9 bases lay outside the gene matches. The CDR3 spans 17 residues.

The rearrangement joins TRBV27 to TRBJ2-7, with 9 bases fitting TRBD1. There are 13 residues in the CDR3. V lost 9 bases to trimming and J lost 4 bases; unmatched junction nucleotides: 7. CDR1 and CDR2 (germline): MNHEY, SMNVEV (reference sequence). The CDR3 coding sequence is TGTGCCAGTCCCCGGGACAGGGAGTACGAGCAGTACTTC. Its protein is CASPRDREYEQYF.

The gene calls are TRBV11-3 and TRBJ2-1, with 10 bases matching TRBD1. The CDR3 covers 15 residues. V was pared by 5 bases and J by 3 bases, with 4 bases of the junction left unmatched. CDR1 is SGHNT and CDR2 is YENEEA in the germline V gene. CDR3 region: CASSAGQGHYNEQFF. The CDR3 region has the DNA TGTGCCAGCAGCGCGGGACAGGGGCACTACAATGAGCAGTTCTTC.